The 20 T cell receptor beta chains below all came from one sample that was sequenced in a study of T cells in Graves' hyperthyroidism and ophthalmopathy. Template material for amplifying TCR beta CDR3 regions consisted of RNA transcripts. HTBI primers drove first-round RT-PCR of the TCR CDR3. TCRdb reprocessed the multiplex PCR reads with MiXCR, giving one entry per CDR3 protein. This sample yields about 660,000 distinct CDR3 sequences, of which less than 45% are seen a single time; less than 8.5% belongs to the top ten. Sequenced: peripheral blood or thyroid tissue (not recorded which). The receptors shown here come from an adult man with Graves' disease, either hyperthyroidism or ophthalmopathy (not recorded which).

This clonotype has only a few counts. This chain joins TRBV2 and TRBJ1-4, with a tentative D call TRBD1 (5 bases). Trimming removed 4 bases at V and 5 bases at J, with 11 bases between. There are 14 residues in the CDR3. CDR1 is SNHLY and CDR2 is FYNNEI in the germline V gene. The DNA of the CDR3 is TGTGCCAGCAGTGGACGGGGCTCAAATGAAAAACTGTTTTTT. Its translation: CASSGRGSNEKLFF.

The chain has TRBV29-1 and TRBJ1-5, with unresolved D. The CDR3 covers 15 residues. V shed 7 bases and J shed 5 bases, with 21 bases lying between them. Germline loops: CDR1 SQVTM, CDR2 ANQGSEA. The CDR3 nucleotides read TGCAGCGCTTTGGAGGGTGGGTACACTGATCAGCCCCAGCATTTT. This translates into CSALEGGYTDQPQHF.

This clonotype appeared a few times. This chain links TRBV7-8 with TRBJ1-2; 8 bases are a match to TRBD1. V trimming: 4 bases; J trimming: 8 bases; junction bases outside the gene matches: 6. The CDR3 is 13 residues long. In germline, CDR1 is SGHVS, CDR2 FQNEAQ. The CDR3 spells CASSSRGLKGYTF. The CDR3 DNA sequence: TGTGCCAGCAGCTCCAGGGGGCTCAAGGGCTACACCTTC.

This clonotype came up a few times. Just one base apart from a much larger clone, this may be a read error. The CDR3 does not end in the conserved phenylalanine or tryptophan, so this is likely a read error. The V and J genes are TRBV7-9 and TRBJ1-6, with D hard to call. The germline CDR1 and CDR2 sequences are SEHNR and FQNEAQ (reference sequence). Trimming shortened V by 5 bases and J by 7 bases, and 9 bases separated the two germline ends. The CDR3 is 13 amino acids. Here the CDR3 DNA reads TGTGCCAGCAGCCCCATGGGGAATTCACCCCTCCACTCT. Protein sequence: CASSPMGNSPLHS.

The J gene is TRBJ1-3, the V gene TRBV9; D might be TRBD1 (5 bases). Looked up from germline, CDR1 is SGDLS and CDR2 is YYNGEE. Trimming cost V 3 bases and J 2 bases, with 9 bases left between them. The CDR3 has 14 amino acids. In nucleotides, the CDR3 is TGTGCCAGCAGCGCCGGGGGGGCTGGAAACACCATATATTTT. It is translated as CASSAGGAGNTIYF.

The rearrangement joins TRBV7-9 to TRBJ2-5, with D maybe TRBD2 (6 bases). This CDR3 is built from 16 residues. V was pared by 5 bases and J by 1 base, with 17 bases between. Per germline, CDR1 SEHNR and CDR2 FQNEAQ (reference sequence). The CDR3 sequence: CASSPSFGAGQETQYF. DNA of the CDR3: TGTGCCAGCAGCCCCTCGTTTGGAGCGGGCCAAGAGACCCAGTACTTC.

V usage is TRBV19 and J usage is TRBJ1-1; no definite D call. The CDR3 covers 13 residues. Germline V gene sequence: CDR1 LNHDA, CDR2 SQIVND (reference sequence). V was clipped by 5 bases and J by 2 bases, with 9 bases between them. CDR3: CASSPPHNTEAFF. CDR3 DNA sequence: TGTGCCAGTAGTCCTCCACACAACACTGAAGCTTTCTTT.

V and J are TRBV7-9 and TRBJ1-3, with 9 bases aligning to TRBD1. V trimming: 2 bases; J trimming: 0 bases; junction bases outside the gene matches: 5. The CDR3 loop spans 17 amino acids. The germline V gene encodes CDR1 SEHNR and CDR2 FQNEAQ (reference sequence). The CDR3 sequence: CASSLSTGGFSGNTIYF. Here the CDR3 DNA reads TGTGCCAGCAGCTTATCAACAGGGGGCTTCTCTGGAAACACCATATATTTT. Full variable domain (outside the CDR3, taken from reference TRBV7-9 and TRBJ1-3): DTGVSQNPRHKITKRGQNVTFRCDPISEHNRLYWYRQTLGQGPEFLTYFQNEAQLEKSRLLSDRFSAERPKGSFSTLEIQRTEQGDSAMYLCASSLSTGGFSGNTIYFGEGSWLTVV.

This rearrangement joins TRBV4-2 to TRBJ1-5, with D tentatively TRBD1 (6 bases). CDR3 length equals 16 residues. Trimming stripped 0 bases from V and 4 bases from J, with 13 bases between. Per the germline V gene, CDR1 is LGHNA and CDR2 is YNFKEQ. The CDR3 DNA is TGTGCCAGCAGCCAAGAAGGCGACAGGCTGAATCAGCCCCAGCATTTT. Translated, it gives CASSQEGDRLNQPQHF.

The gene calls are TRBV29-1 and TRBJ2-3; 13 bases map to TRBD2. The J segment lost 2 bases and the V segment lost 7 bases, leaving 9 bases of the junction unmatched. The germline CDR1 and CDR2 sequences are SQVTM and ANQGSEA. CDR3 length: 16 amino acids. CDR3 DNA sequence: TGCAGCGAGATGGGACTAGCGGGACTTATCACAGATACGCAGTATTTT. Protein product: CSEMGLAGLITDTQYF.

The rearrangement links TRBV11-2 to TRBJ1-5, with D unclear. This CDR3 is built from 13 residues. In germline, CDR1 is SGHAT, CDR2 FQNNGV. V lost 11 bases and J 3 bases, leaving 14 bases between the germline ends. The CDR3 DNA sequence: TGTGCCTGGAGCCCCAGCGACAATCAGCCCCAGCATTTT. This gives the protein CAWSPSDNQPQHF.

This clonotype was detected only a few times. The V call is TRBV7-9, the J call TRBJ2-7, with a weak D call TRBD2 (6 bases). The CDR3 runs to 13 residues. The germline V gene has CDR1 SEHNR and CDR2 FQNEAQ (reference sequence). The V and J ends lost 9 bases and 3 bases respectively, with 15 bases between them. CDR3 bases: TGTGCCAGTAATCCCACCGGGGGCTACGAGCAGTACTTC. This codes for CASNPTGGYEQYF.

In regard to this clonotype: This sequence may be a read error, since a much larger clone differs from it by one base. The V gene is TRBV2, the J gene TRBJ2-5; D may be TRBD1 or TRBD2 (5 bases each). The CDR3 length is 13 residues. Germline CDR1 is SNHLY and CDR2 is FYNNEI. The DNA of the CDR3 is TGTGCCAGCAGGGTCGGGACCGGAGAGGCCCAGTACTTC. Encoded protein: CASRVGTGEAQYF.

This clonotype was seen many times. V gene TRBV7-9 combines with J gene TRBJ1-4; 9 bases line up with TRBD1. This CDR3 spans 16 amino acids. Germline V lookup: CDR1 SEHNR, CDR2 FQNEAQ (reference sequence). After removal of 4 bases from V and 8 bases from J, the junction contained 11 bases not matched to a gene. This CDR3 reads CASSSSRGTGHEKLFF. Written as DNA, the CDR3 is TGTGCCAGCAGCTCCAGCCGCGGGACAGGGCACGAAAAACTGTTTTTT.

The rearrangement links TRBV25-1 to TRBJ1-4; a weak D match, TRBD1 (6 bases). V was pared by 6 bases and J by 4 bases, with 12 bases between. CDR1 is MGHDK and CDR2 is SYGVNS in the germline V gene. The CDR3 is 14 amino acids. Written as DNA, the CDR3 is TGTGCCAGCAGCGGGGTCAGGGGTAATGAAAAACTGTTTTTT. It yields the protein CASSGVRGNEKLFF.

Details on this clonotype: The CDR3 end shows no conserved phenylalanine or tryptophan, and so a read error is likely. The V and J genes are TRBV5-1 and TRBJ1-2; D gene uncertain. The CDR3 covers 14 residues. The V end was cut by 0 bases, the J end by 2 bases, with 8 bases between. CDR1 is SGHRS and CDR2 is YFSETQ in the germline V gene. CDR3 sequence reads: CASSLVGSNYGYTL. The DNA for the CDR3 is TGCGCCAGCAGCTTGGTGGGGTCCAACTATGGCTACACCTTG.

The V and J genes are TRBV2 and TRBJ1-6; D possibly corresponds to TRBD1 (6 bases). The V end lost 4 bases, the J end lost 8 bases, and 12 bases lay between the germline ends. The CDR3 has 14 amino acids. From germline, CDR1 is SNHLY and CDR2 FYNNEI. The CDR3 DNA sequence: TGTGCCAGCAGTGTCACAGGGTCCGATTCACCCCTCCACTTT. Protein: CASSVTGSDSPLHF.

A note on this clonotype: A clone one base away is much larger, so this may be a read error. This chain uses TRBV24-1 with TRBJ1-5; 7 bases are shared with TRBD1. CDR3 length: 15 amino acids. V shed 5 bases, J shed 2 bases, and the junction held 5 bases outside the gene matches. CDR1 is KGHDR, CDR2 SFDVKD, per germline. The CDR3: CATSADRVGNQPQHF. DNA for the CDR3: TGTGCCACCAGTGCCGACAGGGTAGGCAATCAGCCCCAGCATTTT.

This clonotype was seen a few times. The rearrangement links TRBV20-1 to TRBJ1-1; D is perhaps TRBD1 (6 bases). The CDR3 is 14 amino acids. Trimming left V 2 bases short and J 7 bases short, with 17 bases between. The V gene's germline CDR1 is DFQATT and CDR2 SNEGSKA (reference sequence). The CDR3 coding sequence is TGCAGTGCTAGAAACCGGCCAGGGGAGGGTGAAGCTTTCTTT. It is translated as CSARNRPGEGEAFF.

V and J are TRBV29-1 and TRBJ1-1; 9 positions match TRBD1. Per germline, CDR1 SQVTM and CDR2 ANQGSEA. CDR3 length: 13 residues. The J segment lost 4 bases and the V segment lost 3 bases, leaving 3 bases of the junction unmatched. CDR3 protein: CSVDRDRATEAFF. The DNA for the CDR3 is TGCAGCGTTGATAGGGACAGGGCCACTGAAGCTTTCTTT.